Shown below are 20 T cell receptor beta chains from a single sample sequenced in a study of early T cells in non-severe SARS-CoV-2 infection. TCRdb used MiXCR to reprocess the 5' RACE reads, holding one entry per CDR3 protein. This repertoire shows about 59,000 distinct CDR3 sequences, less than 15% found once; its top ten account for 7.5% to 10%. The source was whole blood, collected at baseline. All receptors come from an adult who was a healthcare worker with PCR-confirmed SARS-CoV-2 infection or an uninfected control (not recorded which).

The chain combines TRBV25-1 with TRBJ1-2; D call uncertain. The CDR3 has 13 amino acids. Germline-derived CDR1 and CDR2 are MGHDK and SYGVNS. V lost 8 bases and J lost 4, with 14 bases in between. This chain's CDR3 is CASFGGLLYGYTF. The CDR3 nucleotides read TGTGCCAGCTTCGGCGGACTTCTCTATGGCTACACCTTC.

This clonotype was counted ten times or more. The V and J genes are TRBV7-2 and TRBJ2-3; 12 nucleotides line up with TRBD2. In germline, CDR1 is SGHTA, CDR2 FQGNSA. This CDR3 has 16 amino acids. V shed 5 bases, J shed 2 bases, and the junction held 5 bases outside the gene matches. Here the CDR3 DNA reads TGTGCCAGCAGCCAGCTAGCGGGGGGGTCCACAGATACGCAGTATTTT. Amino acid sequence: CASSQLAGGSTDTQYF.

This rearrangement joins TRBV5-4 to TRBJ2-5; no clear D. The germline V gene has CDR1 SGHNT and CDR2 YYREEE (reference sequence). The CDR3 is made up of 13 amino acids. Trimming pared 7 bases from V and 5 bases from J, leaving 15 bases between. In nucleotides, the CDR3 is TGTGCCAGCCATTATGACCCGAAGGAGACCCAGTACTTC. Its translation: CASHYDPKETQYF.

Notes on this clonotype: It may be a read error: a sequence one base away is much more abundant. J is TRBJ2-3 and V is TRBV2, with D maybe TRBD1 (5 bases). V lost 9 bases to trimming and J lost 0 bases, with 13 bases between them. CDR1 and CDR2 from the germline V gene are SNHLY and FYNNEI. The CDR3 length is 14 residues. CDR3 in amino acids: CASQQETSTDTQYF. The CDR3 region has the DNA TGTGCCAGTCAACAGGAAACTAGCACAGATACGCAGTATTTT.

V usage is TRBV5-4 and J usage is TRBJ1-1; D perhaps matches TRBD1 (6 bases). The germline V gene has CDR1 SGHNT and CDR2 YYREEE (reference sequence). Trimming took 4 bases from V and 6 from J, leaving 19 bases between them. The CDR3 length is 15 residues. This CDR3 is CASSADSFQLAEAFF. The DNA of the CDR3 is TGTGCCAGCAGCGCGGACAGCTTCCAACTAGCTGAAGCTTTCTTT.

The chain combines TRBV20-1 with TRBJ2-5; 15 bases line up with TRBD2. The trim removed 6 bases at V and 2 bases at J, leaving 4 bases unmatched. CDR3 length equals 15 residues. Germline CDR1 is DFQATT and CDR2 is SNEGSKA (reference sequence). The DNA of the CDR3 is TGCAGTGCAGGACTAGCGGGAGGGGTACAAGAGACCCAGTACTTC. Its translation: CSAGLAGGVQETQYF.

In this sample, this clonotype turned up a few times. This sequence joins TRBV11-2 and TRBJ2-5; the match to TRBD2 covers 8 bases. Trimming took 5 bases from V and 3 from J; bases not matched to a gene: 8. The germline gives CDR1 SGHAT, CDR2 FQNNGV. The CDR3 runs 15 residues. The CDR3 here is CASSQTGLAEETQYF. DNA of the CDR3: TGTGCCAGCAGCCAAACCGGACTAGCAGAAGAGACCCAGTACTTC.

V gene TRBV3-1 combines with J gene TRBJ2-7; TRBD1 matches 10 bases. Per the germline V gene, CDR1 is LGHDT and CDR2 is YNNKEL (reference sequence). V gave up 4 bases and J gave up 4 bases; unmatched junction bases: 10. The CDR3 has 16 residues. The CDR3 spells CASSPESGTGAYEQYF. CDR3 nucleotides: TGTGCCAGCAGCCCAGAATCCGGGACAGGGGCTTACGAGCAGTACTTC.

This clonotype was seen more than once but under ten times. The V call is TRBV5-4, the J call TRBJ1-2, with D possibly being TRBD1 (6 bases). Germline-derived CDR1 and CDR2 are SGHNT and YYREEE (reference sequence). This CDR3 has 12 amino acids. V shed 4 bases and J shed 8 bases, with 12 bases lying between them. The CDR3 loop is CASSQDSRGYTF. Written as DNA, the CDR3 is TGTGCCAGCAGCCAGGACAGTAGAGGCTACACCTTC.

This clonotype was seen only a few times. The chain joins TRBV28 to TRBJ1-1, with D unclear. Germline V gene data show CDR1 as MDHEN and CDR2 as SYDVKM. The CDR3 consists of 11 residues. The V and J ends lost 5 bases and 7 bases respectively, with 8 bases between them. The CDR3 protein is CASSIEYEAFF. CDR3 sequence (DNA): TGTGCCAGCAGTATCGAGTATGAAGCTTTCTTT.

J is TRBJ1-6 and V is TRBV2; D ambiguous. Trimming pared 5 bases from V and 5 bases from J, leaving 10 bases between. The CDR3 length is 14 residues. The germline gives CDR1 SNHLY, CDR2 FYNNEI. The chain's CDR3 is CASSTGRNNSPLHF. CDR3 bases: TGTGCCAGCAGTACCGGACGGAATAATTCACCCCTCCACTTT.

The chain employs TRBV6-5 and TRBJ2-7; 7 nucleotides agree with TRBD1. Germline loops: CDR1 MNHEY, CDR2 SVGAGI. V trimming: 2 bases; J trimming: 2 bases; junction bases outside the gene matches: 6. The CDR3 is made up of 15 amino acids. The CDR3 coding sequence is TGTGCCAGCAGTTACGTCCGGGACAGCACCTACGAGCAGTACTTC. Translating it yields CASSYVRDSTYEQYF.

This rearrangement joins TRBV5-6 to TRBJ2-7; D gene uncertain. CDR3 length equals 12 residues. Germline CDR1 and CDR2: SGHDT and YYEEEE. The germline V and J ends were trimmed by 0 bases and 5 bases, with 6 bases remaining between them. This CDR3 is CASSLAAHEQYF. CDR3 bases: TGTGCCAGCAGCTTGGCCGCGCACGAGCAGTACTTC.

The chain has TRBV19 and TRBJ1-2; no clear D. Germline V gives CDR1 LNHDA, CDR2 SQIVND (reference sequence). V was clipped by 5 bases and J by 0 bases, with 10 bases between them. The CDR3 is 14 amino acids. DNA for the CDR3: TGTGCCAGTAGTCTGTCAGCGACTAACTATGGCTACACCTTC. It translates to CASSLSATNYGYTF.

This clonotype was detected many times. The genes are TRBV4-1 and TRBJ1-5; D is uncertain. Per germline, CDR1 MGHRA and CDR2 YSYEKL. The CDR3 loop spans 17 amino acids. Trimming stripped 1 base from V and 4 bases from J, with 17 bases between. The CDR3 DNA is TGCGCCAGCAGCCAAGTCGATATGGGGTTTAGTAATCAGCCCCAGCATTTT. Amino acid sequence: CASSQVDMGFSNQPQHF.

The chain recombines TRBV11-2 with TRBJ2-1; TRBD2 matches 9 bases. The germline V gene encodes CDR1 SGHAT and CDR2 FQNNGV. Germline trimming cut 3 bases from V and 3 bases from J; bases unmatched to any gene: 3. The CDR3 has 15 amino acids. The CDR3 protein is CASSFLAGDYNEQFF. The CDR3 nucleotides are TGTGCCAGCAGCTTTTTAGCGGGGGACTACAATGAGCAGTTCTTC. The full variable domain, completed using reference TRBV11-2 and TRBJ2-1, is EAGVAQSPRYKIIEKRQSVAFWCNPISGHATLYWYQQILGQGPKLLIQFQNNGVVDDSQLPKDRFSAERLKGVDSTLKIQPAKLEDSAVYLCASSFLAGDYNEQFFGPGTRLTVL.

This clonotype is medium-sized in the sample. This chain's CDR3 is CATSDAQPGLAAFSYNEQFF. CDR3 nucleotide sequence: TGTGCCACCAGTGATGCGCAACCGGGACTAGCGGCCTTTTCCTACAATGAGCAGTTCTTC. This chain joins TRBV24-1 and TRBJ2-1; TRBD2 aligns across 11 bases. Germline V gene data show CDR1 as KGHDR and CDR2 as SFDVKD. CDR3 length equals 20 residues. After removal of 3 bases from V and 1 base from J, the junction contained 13 bases not matched to a gene.

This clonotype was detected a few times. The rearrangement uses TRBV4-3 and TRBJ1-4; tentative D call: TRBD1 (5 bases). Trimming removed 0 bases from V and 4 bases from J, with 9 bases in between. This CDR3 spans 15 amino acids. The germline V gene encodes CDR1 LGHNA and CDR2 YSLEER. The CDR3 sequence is CASSQEGRSNEKLFF. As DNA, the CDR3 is TGCGCCAGCAGCCAAGAGGGGCGGAGTAATGAAAAACTGTTTTTT.

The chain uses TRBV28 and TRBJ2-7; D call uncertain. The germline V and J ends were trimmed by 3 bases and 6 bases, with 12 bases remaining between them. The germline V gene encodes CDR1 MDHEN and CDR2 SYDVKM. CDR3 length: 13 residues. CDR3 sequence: CASSLSSTGEQYF. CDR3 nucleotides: TGTGCCAGCAGTTTGTCGTCTACCGGCGAGCAGTACTTC.

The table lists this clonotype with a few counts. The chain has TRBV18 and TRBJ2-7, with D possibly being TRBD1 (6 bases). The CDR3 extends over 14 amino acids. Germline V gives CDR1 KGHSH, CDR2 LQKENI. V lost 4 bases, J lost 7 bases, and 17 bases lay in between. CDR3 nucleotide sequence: TGTGCCAGCTCACTCGACCTGGGGGCGGAAGAGCAGTACTTC. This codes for CASSLDLGAEEQYF.